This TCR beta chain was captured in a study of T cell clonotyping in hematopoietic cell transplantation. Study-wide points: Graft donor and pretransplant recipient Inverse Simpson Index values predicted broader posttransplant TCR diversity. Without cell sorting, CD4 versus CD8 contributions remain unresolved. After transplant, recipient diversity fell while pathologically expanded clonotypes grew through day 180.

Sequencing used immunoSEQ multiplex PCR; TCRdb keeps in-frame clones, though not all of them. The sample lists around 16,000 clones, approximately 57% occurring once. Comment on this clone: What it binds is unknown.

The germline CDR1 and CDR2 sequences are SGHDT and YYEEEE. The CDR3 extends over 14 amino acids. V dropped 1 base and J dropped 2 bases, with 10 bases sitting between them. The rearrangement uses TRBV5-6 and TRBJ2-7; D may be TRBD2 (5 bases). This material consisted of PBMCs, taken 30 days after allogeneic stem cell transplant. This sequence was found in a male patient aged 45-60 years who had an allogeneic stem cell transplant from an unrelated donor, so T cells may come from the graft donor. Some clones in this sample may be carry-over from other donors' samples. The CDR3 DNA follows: TGTGCCAGCAGCTTGTTCGGGAAGACCTACGAGCAGTACTTC. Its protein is CASSLFGKTYEQYF.